The 23 T cell receptor beta chains below all came from one sample that was sequenced in a study of OX40 agonist ivuxolimab in advanced cancers. TCRdb keeps only in-frame clones here, not all; method: immunoSEQ multiplex PCR. This table holds under 140,000 clones, more than 70% found once. The material was CD4+ or CD8+ T cells sorted from blood, obtained in a trial of the OX40 agonist ivuxolimab. These receptors were collected from an adult with an advanced solid tumor such as melanoma, head and neck, liver or kidney cancer.

This clone has a handful of counts. The rearrangement links TRBV25-1 to TRBJ2-2, with D unclear. The CDR3 has 15 residues. Germline CDR1 and CDR2: MGHDK and SYGVNS. The V and J ends lost 1 base and 0 bases respectively, with 6 bases between them. CDR3 bases: TGTGCCAGCAGTGAATCTACTGCGAACACCGGGGAGCTGTTTTTT. This codes for CASSESTANTGELFF.

A single count supports this clone. This chain links TRBV9 with TRBJ2-3, with D maybe TRBD2 (6 bases). CDR1 and CDR2 (germline): SGDLS, YYNGEE. Deletions cut 0 bases from V and 2 bases from J, with 10 bases between. The CDR3 spans 15 residues. CDR3 protein: CASSVGLGYTDTQYF. The CDR3 region has the DNA TGTGCCAGCAGCGTAGGACTAGGGTACACAGATACGCAGTATTTT. The full variable domain, in which reference TRBV9 and TRBJ2-3 provide the parts outside the CDR3, is DSGVTQTPKHLITATGQRVTLRCSPRSGDLSVYWYQQSLDQGLQFLIQYYNGEERAKGNILERFSAQQFPDLHSELNLSSLELGDSALYFCASSVGLGYTDTQYFGPGTRLTVL.

The chain combines TRBV19 with TRBJ2-1; 8 nucleotides match TRBD2. Germline V gene sequence: CDR1 LNHDA, CDR2 SQIVND (reference sequence). The CDR3 sequence is 15 residues long. J gave up 5 bases and V 8 bases, and 11 bases lay outside the gene matches. The CDR3 here is CASWDPGGPHNEQFF. CDR3 coding DNA: TGTGCCAGTTGGGATCCGGGGGGGCCCCACAATGAGCAGTTCTTC.

CDR3 DNA sequence: TGTGCCACCAGCAGAGAGTACAGGGCGGGTAATGAGCAGTTCTTC. The encoded protein is CATSREYRAGNEQFF. The chain employs TRBV15 and TRBJ2-1; TRBD1 might be the D (6 bases). The V and J ends lost 0 bases and 7 bases respectively, with 13 bases between them. CDR3 length: 15 amino acids. CDR1 is LNHNV, CDR2 YYDKDF, per germline (reference sequence).

The chain links TRBV18 to TRBJ1-1; the D gene is possibly TRBD1 (6 bases). Germline V lookup: CDR1 KGHSH, CDR2 LQKENI. The CDR3 has 14 amino acids. V dropped 4 bases and J dropped 0 bases, with 9 bases sitting between them. DNA for the CDR3: TGTGCCAGCTCACGCCAGGGGATGAACACTGAAGCTTTCTTT. It translates to CASSRQGMNTEAFF.

J is TRBJ1-2 and V is TRBV4-1, with 9 bases matching TRBD1. CDR1 and CDR2 from the germline V gene are MGHRA and YSYEKL. The CDR3 loop spans 16 amino acids. The V gene end was trimmed by 0 bases and the J gene end by 7 bases; junction bases not matched to a gene: 9. The CDR3 DNA sequence: TGCGCCAGCAGCCAAGATTTTCCCGGGACAGGGAGTGGCTACACCTTC. Protein product: CASSQDFPGTGSGYTF.

The chain combines TRBV6-1 with TRBJ1-1; weak D call: TRBD1 (5 bases). Trimming shortened V by 6 bases and J by 0 bases, and 14 bases separated the two germline ends. The CDR3 consists of 15 residues. CDR1 and CDR2 (germline): MNHNS, SASEGT. The CDR3 nucleotides are TGTGCCAGCAGATCGACAGTGCGCATGAACACTGAAGCTTTCTTT. It yields the protein CASRSTVRMNTEAFF.

The genes are TRBV6-6 and TRBJ1-1; tentative D call: TRBD1 (6 bases). Germline V gene data show CDR1 as MNHNY and CDR2 as SVGAGI (reference sequence). The V end was cut by 6 bases, the J end by 0 bases, with 11 bases between. The CDR3 covers 14 residues. The CDR3 loop is CASSLQGMNTEAFF. The CDR3 DNA follows: TGTGCCAGCAGCCTACAGGGAATGAACACTGAAGCTTTCTTT.

V usage is TRBV19 and J usage is TRBJ1-6, with 7 bases fitting TRBD1. The CDR3 length is 15 residues. CDR1 is LNHDA, CDR2 SQIVND, per germline (reference sequence). With V trimmed by 5 bases and J by 4 bases, 5 bases remained unmatched. Written as DNA, the CDR3 is TGTGCCAGTAGTCCAAGACAGGGTTATAATTCACCCCTCCACTTT. It codes for CASSPRQGYNSPLHF.

The chain recombines TRBV7-9 with TRBJ1-1, with unresolved D. V was cut by 2 bases and J by 4 bases, with 11 bases left in between. The CDR3 is 14 amino acids. The V gene's germline CDR1 is SEHNR and CDR2 FQNEAQ (reference sequence). The CDR3 sequence: CASSLLGRVTEAFF. The CDR3 DNA is TGTGCCAGCAGCTTACTTGGGAGGGTCACTGAAGCTTTCTTT.

The chain carries TRBV6-5 and TRBJ2-1; D may correspond to TRBD1 or TRBD2 (5 bases each). V lost 6 bases and J lost 4, with 10 bases in between. The CDR3 loop spans 13 amino acids. Per germline, CDR1 MNHEY and CDR2 SVGAGI. The CDR3 sequence is CASRGELYNEQFF. The CDR3 region has the DNA TGTGCCAGCAGAGGGGAGTTATACAATGAGCAGTTCTTC.

The chain recombines TRBV5-4 with TRBJ2-3; 7 bases are a match to TRBD1. Germline-derived CDR1 and CDR2 are SGHNT and YYREEE (reference sequence). The V segment lost 4 bases and the J segment 3 bases; nucleotides outside the gene matches: 8. This CDR3 spans 15 amino acids. CDR3 in amino acids: CASSPRQGSTDTQYF. In DNA form, the CDR3 reads TGTGCCAGCAGCCCGCGACAGGGCTCGACAGATACGCAGTATTTT.

Details on this clone: This same CDR3 is encoded by further DNA sequences in the sample. This rearrangement joins TRBV30 to TRBJ2-7, with a possible D match to TRBD2 (6 bases). From germline, CDR1 is GTSNPN and CDR2 SVGIG (reference sequence). This CDR3 contains 14 residues. V lost 0 bases and J 0 bases, leaving 9 bases between the germline ends. This CDR3 reads CAWSVGGHSYEQYF. DNA of the CDR3: TGTGCCTGGAGTGTAGGAGGGCACTCCTACGAGCAGTACTTC.

The rearrangement links TRBV20-1 to TRBJ2-7, with no clear D. V was trimmed by 3 bases and J by 5 bases, leaving 5 bases between them. The CDR3 contains 10 residues. Germline V lookup: CDR1 DFQATT, CDR2 SNEGSKA (reference sequence). CDR3 region: CSARPHEQYF. As DNA, the CDR3 is TGCAGTGCTAGGCCCCACGAGCAGTACTTC.

The J gene is TRBJ1-2, the V gene TRBV6-5, with 9 bases identical to TRBD1. Germline lookup yields CDR1 MNHEY and CDR2 SVGAGI. V shed 2 bases, J shed 8 bases, and the junction held 6 bases outside the gene matches. CDR3 length: 14 residues. The CDR3 DNA is TGTGCCAGCAGTTACATACAGGGGGCGGACGGCTACACCTTC. This sequence encodes CASSYIQGADGYTF.

The rearrangement links TRBV5-1 to TRBJ1-6, with 10 nucleotides matching TRBD1. The junction had 5 bases not matched to a gene; V was cut back by 4 bases and J by 7 bases. The length of the CDR3 is 15 residues. The germline gives CDR1 SGHRS, CDR2 YFSETQ. The CDR3 nucleotides read TGCGCCAGCAGCGAGACAGGGGGCGCGAATTCACCCCTCCACTTT. It is translated as CASSETGGANSPLHF.

This clone appeared a single time. The chain couples TRBV6-5 to TRBJ1-2; D not certain. Germline V gene sequence: CDR1 MNHEY, CDR2 SVGAGI. The CDR3 spans 14 residues. V dropped 8 bases and J dropped 4 bases, with 17 bases sitting between them. The CDR3 sequence: CASRRSGRFYGYTF. CDR3 DNA sequence: TGTGCCAGCCGCCGCTCAGGACGGTTCTATGGCTACACCTTC.

This CDR3 is CASSPPRDRQETQYF. The CDR3 DNA is TGTGCCAGCAGTCCGCCTCGGGACAGACAAGAGACCCAGTACTTC. The chain couples TRBV28 to TRBJ2-5, with TRBD1 matching over 7 bases. This CDR3 has 15 residues. J gave up 2 bases and V 5 bases, and 8 bases lay outside the gene matches. Germline loops: CDR1 MDHEN, CDR2 SYDVKM. Supplemented by reference TRBV28 and TRBJ2-5, the full variable domain reads DVKVTQSSRYLVKRTGEKVFLECVQDMDHENMFWYRQDPGLGLRLIYFSYDVKMKEKGDIPEGYSVSREKKERFSLILESASTNQTSMYLCASSPPRDRQETQYFGPGTRLLVL.

The chain is built from TRBV6-5 and TRBJ2-2, with unresolved D. Germline values: CDR1 MNHEY, CDR2 SVGAGI. This CDR3 spans 15 amino acids. Between the trimmed V and J ends, which lost 1 base and 6 bases, there was a span of 12 bases. CDR3 sequence: CASSYLSGFAGELFF. The CDR3 nucleotides are TGTGCCAGCAGTTACTTATCTGGGTTTGCCGGGGAGCTGTTTTTT.

V gene TRBV4-2 combines with J gene TRBJ2-7, with 10 nucleotides matching TRBD2. J gave up 0 bases and V 1 base, and 3 bases lay outside the gene matches. The CDR3 covers 16 residues. Per germline, CDR1 LGHNA and CDR2 YNFKEQ. The CDR3 coding sequence is TGTGCCAGCAGCCAAGGGAGCGGGAGGGGCTCCTACGAGCAGTACTTC. This gives the protein CASSQGSGRGSYEQYF.

The chain carries TRBV6-5 and TRBJ2-7; no firm D call. The germline CDR1 and CDR2 sequences are MNHEY and SVGAGI. Trimming pared 5 bases from V and 0 bases from J, leaving 5 bases between. The CDR3 loop spans 12 amino acids. CDR3 amino acids: CASSPGSYEQYF. The CDR3 DNA is TGTGCCAGCAGTCCAGGCTCCTACGAGCAGTACTTC.

This chain links TRBV19 with TRBJ2-3; 8 nucleotides align to TRBD2. Germline V gene sequence: CDR1 LNHDA, CDR2 SQIVND (reference sequence). The V gene end was trimmed by 7 bases and the J gene end by 4 bases; junction bases not matched to a gene: 7. The CDR3 has 14 residues. CDR3 in amino acids: CASKDSGDSDTQYF. CDR3 nucleotides: TGTGCCAGTAAGGATAGCGGGGACTCAGATACGCAGTATTTT. The full variable domain, with the rest looked up from reference TRBV19 and TRBJ2-3, is DGGITQSPKYLFRKEGQNVTLSCEQNLNHDAMYWYRQDPGQGLRLIYYSQIVNDFQKGDIAEGYSVSREKKESFPLTVTSAQKNPTAFYLCASKDSGDSDTQYFGPGTRLTVL.

In DNA, the CDR3 is TGTGCCAGCAGCACAGGGTCTAACTATGGCTACACCTTC. The encoded protein is CASSTGSNYGYTF. J is TRBJ1-2 and V is TRBV28, with a weak D call TRBD1 (6 bases). This CDR3 spans 13 amino acids. The germline gives CDR1 MDHEN, CDR2 SYDVKM. Trimming took 6 bases from V and 0 from J, leaving 8 bases between them.